These 26 T cell receptor beta chains came from one sample sequenced in a study of T cells after posttransplantation cyclophosphamide. A marrow graft followed busulfan-fludarabine conditioning, with cyclophosphamide on days +3 and +4. Libraries were prepared by immunoSEQ multiplex PCR; TCRdb keeps only in-frame clonotypes and omits some of them. The sample has about 10,000 clones, none seen only once. The sample in question was PBMCs, obtained after allogeneic stem cell transplant with posttransplant cyclophosphamide. These receptors originate from a female patient aged 40-49 years who received an allogeneic stem cell transplant from a related donor, was CMV-positive, and had no GVHD. These T cells may partly come from the graft donor.

Many counts were recorded for this clone. The rearrangement joins TRBV27 to TRBJ2-1; 7 positions agree with TRBD1. Looked up from germline, CDR1 is MNHEY and CDR2 is SMNVEV (reference sequence). The CDR3 has 13 amino acids. The V and J ends lost 7 bases and 13 bases, in that order; junction bases with no gene match: 13. This CDR3 is CASTPVKGADQFF. The DNA of the CDR3 is TGTGCCAGCACCCCGGTGAAGGGGGCCGACCAGTTCTTC.

This clone was observed many times. This chain uses TRBV7-3 with TRBJ2-1; 12 bases fit TRBD2. The V and J ends lost 5 bases and 7 bases, in that order; junction bases with no gene match: 6. The CDR3 is 15 amino acids. Germline lookup yields CDR1 SGHTA and CDR2 FQGTGA. The DNA for the CDR3 is TGTGCCAGCAGCGTACTAGCGGGGGGTAATAATGAGCAGTTCTTC. It is translated as CASSVLAGGNNEQFF.

This clone was seen repeatedly, ten times or more. In DNA form, the CDR3 reads TGTGCCAGCAGTTTACACGACCCTTCGGGCACTGAAGCTTTCTTT. As protein: CASSLHDPSGTEAFF. The rearrangement links TRBV28 to TRBJ1-1; D is unresolved. Trimming took off 2 bases at V and 4 bases at J, with 14 bases between the two ends. This CDR3 is built from 15 residues. Germline CDR1 and CDR2: MDHEN and SYDVKM.

This clone was detected many times. This chain uses TRBV6-1 with TRBJ2-5; 9 bases fit TRBD1. The CDR3 covers 14 residues. Germline loops: CDR1 MNHNS, CDR2 SASEGT. With V trimmed by 5 bases and J by 4 bases, 5 bases remained unmatched. CDR3 region: CASSTGGAGETQYF. In nucleotides, the CDR3 is TGTGCCAGCAGTACAGGGGGCGCGGGAGAGACCCAGTACTTC.

The table lists this clone with many counts. The rearrangement joins TRBV2 to TRBJ2-5, with 13 bases matching TRBD2. Losses at the gene ends were 7 bases for V and 2 bases for J; bases not matched to a gene: 4. The germline gives CDR1 SNHLY, CDR2 FYNNEI. The CDR3 spans 15 residues. The CDR3 region is CASTLTSGGQETQYF. CDR3 DNA sequence: TGTGCCAGCACCCTGACTAGCGGGGGGCAAGAGACCCAGTACTTC.

The chain links TRBV6-5 to TRBJ1-1; TRBD1 agrees at 8 bases. Germline trimming cut 6 bases from V and 6 bases from J; bases unmatched to any gene: 9. The germline CDR1 and CDR2 sequences are MNHEY and SVGAGI. The CDR3 runs to 14 residues. This CDR3 is CASSRTPTGAEAFF. The DNA for the CDR3 is TGTGCCAGCAGCCGTACCCCGACAGGGGCTGAAGCTTTCTTT.

This clone was detected many times. The chain is built from TRBV18 and TRBJ1-1; the match to TRBD1 covers 7 bases. The germline V gene has CDR1 KGHSH and CDR2 LQKENI. This CDR3 spans 16 amino acids. With V trimmed by 3 bases and J by 6 bases, 13 bases remained unmatched. In DNA, the CDR3 is TGTGCCAGCTCACCTTCGACAGGGAAATTAGTCTCTGAAGCTTTCTTT. Amino acid sequence: CASSPSTGKLVSEAFF.

In its sample, this clone was seen many times. This chain links TRBV4-1 with TRBJ2-4; 12 bases agree with TRBD2. The CDR3 totals 19 residues. From germline, CDR1 is MGHRA and CDR2 YSYEKL. Trimming took 3 bases from V and 0 from J; bases not matched to a gene: 9. DNA for the CDR3: TGCGCCAGCAGCCATACGACTAGCGGGGGACAACTAGCCAAAAACATTCAGTACTTC. Translation: CASSHTTSGGQLAKNIQYF.

This clone was counted ten times or more. The rearrangement links TRBV19 to TRBJ2-1, with a weak D call TRBD1 (7 bases). From germline, CDR1 is LNHDA and CDR2 SQIVND (reference sequence). The CDR3 sequence is 16 residues long. The V end was cut by 5 bases, the J end by 8 bases, with 22 bases between. The CDR3 DNA reads as TGTGCCAGTAGTTCACCCCCGAGGAGGGGGCGGGATGAGCAGTTCTTC. Protein sequence: CASSSPPRRGRDEQFF.

This clone was recorded many times. J is TRBJ2-7 and V is TRBV19, with TRBD2 matching over 7 bases. V lost 6 bases and J lost 0; bases outside the gene matches: 8. Germline assignment: CDR1 LNHDA and CDR2 SQIVND (reference sequence). This CDR3 has 15 amino acids. The CDR3: CASSPAGRLSYEQYF. The CDR3 region has the DNA TGTGCCAGTAGCCCAGCGGGAAGACTCTCCTACGAGCAGTACTTC.

For the CDR3, the DNA is TGTGCTAGTGGTTCCACCGGGACAGGGTCTTACGAGCAGTACTTC. Its translation is CASGSTGTGSYEQYF. The chain employs TRBV12-5 and TRBJ2-7, with 9 bases identical to TRBD1. V was pared by 4 bases and J by 4 bases, with 8 bases of the junction left unmatched. CDR1 is LGHNT, CDR2 FRNRAP, per germline. This CDR3 has 15 residues. Full variable domain (missing parts from reference TRBV12-5 and TRBJ2-7): DARVTQTPRHKVTEMGQEVTMRCQPILGHNTVFWYRQTMMQGLELLAYFRNRAPLDDSGMPKDRFSAEMPDATLATLKIQPSEPRDSAVYFCASGSTGTGSYEQYFGPGTRLTVT.

This clone was observed at least ten times. The V gene is TRBV6-1, the J gene TRBJ2-7; D ambiguous. CDR3 length: 15 amino acids. Germline CDR1 MNHNS, CDR2 SASEGT. Trimming shortened V by 3 bases and J by 3 bases, and 15 bases separated the two germline ends. CDR3: CASSDNSPWFYEQYF. CDR3 in DNA: TGTGCCAGCAGTGATAACAGTCCTTGGTTCTACGAGCAGTACTTC.

This clone appeared many times. The rearrangement joins TRBV6-2 or TRBV6-3 to TRBJ1-5, with a possible D match to TRBD1 (5 bases). V lost 2 bases and J lost 4, with 12 bases in between. Germline V gives CDR1 MNHEY, CDR2 SVGEGT. The CDR3 spans 15 residues. CDR3 nucleotide sequence: TGTGCCAGCAGTTACGTGGCAGGGCGTAATCAGCCCCAGCATTTT. Its protein is CASSYVAGRNQPQHF.

In this sample, this clone turned up many times. The V gene is TRBV7-2, the J gene TRBJ2-3; no clear D. The CDR3 spans 16 residues. Germline CDR1 and CDR2: SGHTA and FQGNSA. Trimming cost V 3 bases and J 6 bases, with 19 bases left between them. In DNA, the CDR3 is TGTGCCAGCAGCTTCAAGACAACCTCCCTCCCGGATACGCAGTATTTT. Protein product: CASSFKTTSLPDTQYF.

This clone was found many times. The genes are TRBV6-2 or TRBV6-3 and TRBJ2-5; TRBD2 matches at 11 bases. Germline V gives CDR1 MNHEY, CDR2 SVGEGT. The CDR3 has 15 residues. V lost 5 bases to trimming and J lost 1 base; unmatched junction nucleotides: 3. As DNA, the CDR3 is TGTGCCAGCAGTCTAGCGGGGGGAAGCCAAGAGACCCAGTACTTC. Residues: CASSLAGGSQETQYF.

This clone was seen many times. This chain links TRBV7-9 with TRBJ2-5; TRBD1 might be the D (6 bases). Germline CDR1 reads SEHNR; CDR2 reads FQNEAQ (reference sequence). V lost 1 base and J 5 bases, leaving 14 bases between the germline ends. The length of the CDR3 is 15 residues. CDR3 residues: CASSLGRTVSETQYF. The DNA of the CDR3 is TGTGCCAGCAGCTTAGGGCGGACAGTTTCGGAGACCCAGTACTTC.

This clone has ten or more counts. The chain recombines TRBV27 with TRBJ2-7; TRBD2 matches at 16 bases. The CDR3 has 16 amino acids. Unmatched junction bases numbered 3, after V lost 0 bases and J lost 7 bases. Germline CDR1 and CDR2: MNHEY and SMNVEV (reference sequence). Written as DNA, the CDR3 is TGTGCCAGCAGTTTATCGGGACTAGCGGGAGGGAGGGAGCAGTACTTC. This gives the protein CASSLSGLAGGREQYF.

At least ten counts were recorded for this clone. The chain recombines TRBV4-1 with TRBJ1-3; D is possibly TRBD1 (6 bases). V lost 8 bases and J 2 bases, leaving 13 bases between the germline ends. Per germline, CDR1 MGHRA and CDR2 YSYEKL. The CDR3 consists of 14 residues. The DNA of the CDR3 is TGCGCCAGCGCATTCGAGGGGGCTGGAAACACCATATATTTT. Translated, it gives CASAFEGAGNTIYF.

This clone was found many times. The V gene is TRBV7-2, the J gene TRBJ2-7; D ambiguous. In germline, CDR1 is SGHTA, CDR2 FQGNSA. V lost 0 bases, J lost 2 bases, and 2 bases lay in between. The CDR3 length is 12 residues. The CDR3 spells CASSLATYEQYF. DNA of the CDR3: TGTGCCAGCAGCTTAGCCACCTACGAGCAGTACTTC.

Ten or more counts support this clone. The V call is TRBV18, the J call TRBJ2-3; D uncertain. The CDR3 has 13 residues. Trimming shortened V by 1 base and J by 6 bases, and 8 bases separated the two germline ends. Germline V gene sequence: CDR1 KGHSH, CDR2 LQKENI. The CDR3 DNA reads as TGTGCCAGCTCACCACTCCCACTGGATACGCAGTATTTT. Translating it yields CASSPLPLDTQYF.

Ten or more counts support this clone. The CDR3 region has the DNA TGCGCCAGCAGCACCCCGACAGGGGTGGAGACCCAGTACTTC. Its protein product is CASSTPTGVETQYF. V is TRBV5-1 and J is TRBJ2-5, with TRBD1 matching over 8 bases. This CDR3 is 14 amino acids long. V was clipped by 4 bases and J by 5 bases; unmatched bases: 7. CDR1 is SGHRS, CDR2 YFSETQ, per germline.

This clone was counted ten times or more. V usage is TRBV4-3 and J usage is TRBJ2-5; a weak D match, TRBD1 (5 bases). This CDR3 spans 14 amino acids. V lost 4 bases and J lost 4, with 13 bases in between. The germline V gene encodes CDR1 LGHNA and CDR2 YSLEER. CDR3 residues: CASSRGQIGETQYF. Written as DNA, the CDR3 is TGCGCCAGCAGCCGAGGACAAATCGGAGAGACCCAGTACTTC.

This clone was found many times. The rearrangement uses TRBV19 and TRBJ2-7; D is unclear. The CDR3 length is 17 residues. Trimming cost V 3 bases and J 3 bases, with 21 bases left between them. CDR1 is LNHDA, CDR2 SQIVND, per germline (reference sequence). The CDR3 DNA sequence: TGTGCCAGTAGTATTGGGTTCGGCGGCGGCCTAAACTACGAGCAGTACTTC. Translation: CASSIGFGGGLNYEQYF. Drawing the rest from reference TRBV19 and TRBJ2-7, the complete variable domain is DGGITQSPKYLFRKEGQNVTLSCEQNLNHDAMYWYRQDPGQGLRLIYYSQIVNDFQKGDIAEGYSVSREKKESFPLTVTSAQKNPTAFYLCASSIGFGGGLNYEQYFGPGTRLTVT.

This clone was seen at least ten times. The chain uses TRBV6-5 and TRBJ1-5; D gene uncertain. CDR3 length: 15 amino acids. Between the trimmed V and J ends, which lost 6 bases and 4 bases, there was a span of 16 bases. CDR1 MNHEY and CDR2 SVGAGI come from the germline V gene. CDR3 sequence: CASRQTAEPNQPQHF. In nucleotides, the CDR3 is TGTGCCAGCAGACAAACAGCAGAACCAAATCAGCCCCAGCATTTT.

This clone was seen at least ten times. The J gene is TRBJ2-2, the V gene TRBV18, with TRBD2 matching over 11 bases. The germline gives CDR1 KGHSH, CDR2 LQKENI. CDR3 length: 15 amino acids. V trimming: 6 bases; J trimming: 1 base; junction bases outside the gene matches: 1. CDR3: CASSGLAGNTGELFF. DNA of the CDR3: TGTGCCAGCTCCGGACTAGCGGGGAACACCGGGGAGCTGTTTTTT.

By frequency in the sample, this clone is medium-sized. The chain joins TRBV7-2 to TRBJ1-5, with D perhaps TRBD1 (5 bases). The CDR3 sequence is 15 residues long. The V gene lost 1 base and the J gene lost 1 base, with 8 bases spanning the gap. Per germline, CDR1 SGHTA and CDR2 FQGNSA. CDR3 bases: TGTGCCAGCAGCTTAGTGGGGGGAAGCAATCAGCCCCAGCATTTT. Translating it yields CASSLVGGSNQPQHF.